This T cell receptor beta chain was profiled in a study of human T cells and chemical hapten exposure. For the study at large: Upper-back patch tests with 0.01% DPC were read at 6 days. Findings and limits, study-wide: Significantly more large CDR3 similarity clusters arose among expanded TCRs than among controls.

TCRdb recomputed calls from the RACE reads with MiXCR, one row per CDR3 protein. The sample gives 79,000 or so distinct CDR3 sequences, around a tenth of which show up once; 1.4% is in the top ten. Time point defined: patch test 1, 2 weeks after DPC sensitization. The sample's treatment: therapeutic diphenylcyclopropenone sensitization with weekly scalp DPC. Per the germline V gene, CDR1 is LGHDT and CDR2 is YNNKEL (reference sequence). The CDR3 length is 14 residues. The V gene lost 1 base and the J gene lost 5 bases, with 11 bases spanning the gap. About this clonotype itself: Its cognate antigen is unknown.

Sequenced material: whole blood, taken in connection with sensitization to the hapten diphenylcyclopropenone (DPC). The V and J genes are TRBV3-1 and TRBJ2-5; maybe TRBD2 (5 bases). The receptor's source is a woman aged 45-60 years with alopecia areata. Some clones in this sample may be carry-over from other donors' samples. CDR3 loop: CASSQGRVRETQYF. As DNA, the CDR3 is TGTGCCAGCAGCCAAGGGCGGGTTCGGGAGACCCAGTACTTC.